One and the same sample provided the 32 T cell receptor beta chains below, sequenced in a study of shared clonotypes between healthy human individuals. The repertoire was sequenced with immunoSEQ multiplex PCR; TCRdb's copy has only in-frame clones and lacks some. The table shows hundreds of thousands of clones, with almost 97% occurring only once. The specimen sequenced was naive CD4+ T cells sorted from blood. Regarding subset: CD45RA+ positively selected. The source is a woman under 40 in good health.

The rearrangement links TRBV19 to TRBJ1-5, with TRBD1 as a possible D gene (6 bases). From germline, CDR1 is LNHDA and CDR2 SQIVND (reference sequence). CDR3 length: 13 amino acids. V lost 7 bases and J 5 bases, leaving 12 bases between the germline ends. The CDR3 protein is CASTPTGDQPQHF. In nucleotides, the CDR3 is TGTGCCAGTACTCCGACAGGAGATCAGCCCCAGCATTTT. The variable domain in full, completed from reference TRBV19 and TRBJ1-5, reads DGGITQSPKYLFRKEGQNVTLSCEQNLNHDAMYWYRQDPGQGLRLIYYSQIVNDFQKGDIAEGYSVSREKKESFPLTVTSAQKNPTAFYLCASTPTGDQPQHFGDGTRLSIL.

The chain carries TRBV7-9 and TRBJ1-4; D remains ambiguous. Germline V gene sequence: CDR1 SEHNR, CDR2 FQNEAQ (reference sequence). V lost 1 base and J 3 bases, leaving 3 bases between the germline ends. This CDR3 is built from 13 residues. In DNA, the CDR3 is TGTGCCAGCAGCTTAGGATCTAATGAAAAACTGTTTTTT. This encodes CASSLGSNEKLFF.

In this sample, this clone turned up once. The gene calls are TRBV6-6 and TRBJ1-5; D possibly corresponds to TRBD1 (5 bases). Per germline, CDR1 MNHNY and CDR2 SVGAGI (reference sequence). V gave up 2 bases and J gave up 0 bases, with 5 bases separating them. The CDR3 spans 14 residues. CDR3 nucleotide sequence: TGTGCCAGCAGTTACGGGGCTAGCAATCAGCCCCAGCATTTT. This codes for CASSYGASNQPQHF.

The gene calls are TRBV5-4 and TRBJ2-5; the match to TRBD2 covers 7 bases. This CDR3 has 14 amino acids. Germline values: CDR1 SGHNT, CDR2 YYREEE (reference sequence). J gave up 2 bases and V 4 bases, and 5 bases lay outside the gene matches. The CDR3 DNA sequence: TGTGCCAGCAGCGCCGGGACTATTCAAGAGACCCAGTACTTC. Protein product: CASSAGTIQETQYF.

The rearrangement joins TRBV14 to TRBJ2-5; the D gene is possibly TRBD2 (5 bases). The CDR3 extends over 13 amino acids. CDR1 and CDR2 from the germline V gene are SGHDN and FVKESK. Trimming removed 8 bases at V and 5 bases at J, with 15 bases between. CDR3 residues: CASARGGWETQYF. The DNA for the CDR3 is TGTGCCAGCGCCAGAGGAGGTTGGGAGACCCAGTACTTC.

This clone was picked up one time. The chain couples TRBV27 to TRBJ2-1; 11 nucleotides agree with TRBD2. Looked up from germline, CDR1 is MNHEY and CDR2 is SMNVEV (reference sequence). The CDR3 contains 15 residues. After removal of 1 base from V and 9 bases from J, the junction contained 5 bases not matched to a gene. The CDR3, as DNA: TGTGCCAGCAGTTTATTACTAGCGGGAGTCAGTGAGCAGTTCTTC. This sequence encodes CASSLLLAGVSEQFF.

V and J are TRBV28 and TRBJ2-7, with TRBD1 identical over 8 bases. Germline CDR1 MDHEN, CDR2 SYDVKM. With 1 base clipped from V and 6 bases from J, the junction kept 8 bases outside the gene matches. This CDR3 has 15 residues. For the CDR3, the DNA is TGTGCCAGCAGTTTATCCCCAGAGACAGGGGTCGAGCAGTACTTC. Protein product: CASSLSPETGVEQYF.

The chain has TRBV15 and TRBJ1-2; unclear D gene. Looked up from germline, CDR1 is LNHNV and CDR2 is YYDKDF (reference sequence). Trimming removed 3 bases from V and 4 bases from J, with 15 bases in between. This CDR3 region has 15 residues. As DNA, the CDR3 is TGTGCCACCAGCAGCAGACACTATTCCGGCTATGGCTACACCTTC. Translated, it gives CATSSRHYSGYGYTF. Full variable domain (missing parts from reference TRBV15 and TRBJ1-2): DAMVIQNPRYQVTQFGKPVTLSCSQTLNHNVMYWYQQKSSQAPKLLFHYYDKDFNNEADTPDNFQSRRPNTSFCFLDIRSPGLGDTAMYLCATSSRHYSGYGYTFGSGTRLTVV.

The genes are TRBV28 and TRBJ1-4; 8 bases align to TRBD1. Trimming removed 7 bases from V and 5 bases from J; junction bases left unmatched: 15. This CDR3 spans 17 amino acids. In germline, CDR1 is MDHEN, CDR2 SYDVKM. The CDR3 nucleotides read TGTGCCAGCATGCGGTCGGGGAGGACAGGGCAGAATGAAAAACTGTTTTTT. Translated: CASMRSGRTGQNEKLFF.

This sequence joins TRBV30 and TRBJ1-3; D ambiguous. V gave up 3 bases and J gave up 0 bases, with 12 bases separating them. The germline V gene has CDR1 GTSNPN and CDR2 SVGIG (reference sequence). This CDR3 has 15 residues. The CDR3 spells CAWRKFMSSGNTIYF. The DNA for the CDR3 is TGTGCCTGGAGGAAATTTATGAGCTCTGGAAACACCATATATTTT.

V and J are TRBV2 and TRBJ1-1, with D possibly being TRBD1 (6 bases). Trimming took off 7 bases at V and 4 bases at J, with 10 bases between the two ends. Germline V gene sequence: CDR1 SNHLY, CDR2 FYNNEI. This CDR3 contains 12 residues. The CDR3 bases are TGTGCCAGCAAATGGGGGGCCACTGAAGCTTTCTTT. Residues: CASKWGATEAFF. Looking up the rest from reference TRBV2 and TRBJ1-1 gives the full variable domain: EPEVTQTPSHQVTQMGQEVILRCVPISNHLYFYWYRQILGQKVEFLVSFYNNEISEKSEIFDDQFSVERPDGSNFTLKIRSTKLEDSAMYFCASKWGATEAFFGQGTRLTVV.

The chain couples TRBV19 to TRBJ1-4; D remains ambiguous. The CDR3 has 14 residues. Trimming shortened V by 6 bases and J by 8 bases, and 16 bases separated the two germline ends. Germline loops: CDR1 LNHDA, CDR2 SQIVND (reference sequence). The CDR3 here is CASSPGPRREKLFF. In DNA, the CDR3 is TGTGCCAGTAGCCCGGGTCCCCGAAGGGAAAAACTGTTTTTT.

The rearrangement uses TRBV19 and TRBJ2-5; tentatively, D is TRBD1 or TRBD2 (5 bases each). The V gene's germline CDR1 is LNHDA and CDR2 SQIVND (reference sequence). The CDR3 loop spans 14 amino acids. Trimming removed 4 bases at V and 5 bases at J, with 14 bases between. CDR3 sequence (DNA): TGTGCCAGTAGTAGACCAGGGAGTGGGGAGACCCAGTACTTC. It encodes CASSRPGSGETQYF. Supplemented by reference TRBV19 and TRBJ2-5, the full variable domain reads DGGITQSPKYLFRKEGQNVTLSCEQNLNHDAMYWYRQDPGQGLRLIYYSQIVNDFQKGDIAEGYSVSREKKESFPLTVTSAQKNPTAFYLCASSRPGSGETQYFGPGTRLLVL.

V and J are TRBV6-1 and TRBJ1-5; no clear D. The CDR3 is 14 amino acids. V shed 9 bases and J shed 3 bases, with 15 bases lying between them. Germline lookup yields CDR1 MNHNS and CDR2 SASEGT. CDR3 bases: TGTGCCAGTTCCTCGGACGGCTACAATCAGCCCCAGCATTTT. It is translated as CASSSDGYNQPQHF.

The V call is TRBV18, the J call TRBJ1-1, with 7 bases lining up with TRBD1. With 5 bases clipped from V and 5 bases from J, the junction kept 8 bases outside the gene matches. Germline V gives CDR1 KGHSH, CDR2 LQKENI. There are 14 residues in the CDR3. The CDR3 DNA follows: TGTGCCAGCTCAACCAGCAGGGGGGTAACTGAAGCTTTCTTT. Its protein product is CASSTSRGVTEAFF.

The J gene is TRBJ2-7, the V gene TRBV28, with 7 positions matching TRBD1. Germline CDR1 reads MDHEN; CDR2 reads SYDVKM. After removal of 10 bases from V and 2 bases from J, the junction contained 11 bases not matched to a gene. The CDR3 covers 14 residues. CDR3 in amino acids: CAIGSGQATYEQYF. The CDR3 DNA reads TGTGCCATTGGTTCCGGACAGGCGACCTACGAGCAGTACTTC.

The rearrangement joins TRBV29-1 to TRBJ2-3; D is perhaps TRBD1 or TRBD2 (5 bases each). The V end was cut by 3 bases, the J end by 5 bases, with 15 bases between. Germline CDR1 and CDR2: SQVTM and ANQGSEA. CDR3 length: 14 residues. The CDR3 bases are TGCAGCGTTGAGGGTCCTCCGGGACGAGATACGCAGTATTTT. Protein sequence: CSVEGPPGRDTQYF.

The rearrangement uses TRBV7-2 and TRBJ2-3; D is unresolved. The CDR3 covers 13 residues. The germline V gene has CDR1 SGHTA and CDR2 FQGNSA. V shed 6 bases and J shed 5 bases, with 12 bases lying between them. This chain's CDR3 is CASSYRAGDTQYF. In DNA, the CDR3 is TGTGCCAGCAGTTATCGAGCCGGAGATACGCAGTATTTT.

The chain has TRBV7-3 and TRBJ2-1, with 7 bases that match TRBD2. CDR3 length equals 16 residues. Germline CDR1 is SGHTA and CDR2 is FQGTGA. The trim removed 2 bases at V and 2 bases at J, leaving 6 bases unmatched. CDR3 nucleotide sequence: TGTGCCAGCAGCTTACAAAGCGGGGCCCCCTACAATGAGCAGTTCTTC. It translates to CASSLQSGAPYNEQFF.

The genes are TRBV27 and TRBJ2-6, with unresolved D. The V end was cut by 2 bases, the J end by 4 bases, with 15 bases between. The CDR3 spans 17 residues. Germline CDR1 is MNHEY and CDR2 is SMNVEV (reference sequence). The chain's CDR3 is CASSLRIGDAGANVLTF. The CDR3 region has the DNA TGTGCCAGCAGTTTAAGGATTGGTGATGCAGGGGCCAACGTCCTGACTTTC.

This chain links TRBV19 with TRBJ1-2; TRBD1 agrees at 7 bases. Unmatched junction bases numbered 6, after V lost 5 bases and J lost 6 bases. This CDR3 comprises 13 residues. Germline V lookup: CDR1 LNHDA, CDR2 SQIVND (reference sequence). This CDR3 reads CASSSTGENGYTF. The CDR3 nucleotides read TGTGCCAGTAGTTCCACAGGGGAGAATGGCTACACCTTC.

The J gene is TRBJ1-5, the V gene TRBV28, with D possibly TRBD1 on 5 matching bases. Trimming removed 6 bases from V and 5 bases from J, with 20 bases in between. This CDR3 is 16 amino acids long. The germline CDR1 and CDR2 sequences are MDHEN and SYDVKM. CDR3 bases: TGTGCCAGCAGGCCCCCTTCGAGGGTGGGGGATCAGCCCCAGCATTTT. This gives the protein CASRPPSRVGDQPQHF.

The rearrangement links TRBV30 to TRBJ2-7, with a possible D match to TRBD1 (5 bases). In germline, CDR1 is GTSNPN, CDR2 SVGIG (reference sequence). The CDR3 sequence is 14 residues long. V was cut by 1 base and J by 2 bases, with 12 bases left in between. This chain's CDR3 is CAWSDKGAAYEQYF. In DNA form, the CDR3 reads TGTGCCTGGAGTGATAAAGGGGCAGCCTACGAGCAGTACTTC.

Comments on this clone: The identical CDR3 is also encoded by other nucleotide sequences in the sample. In nucleotides, the CDR3 is TGTGCCAGCAGTTTGCCGGGACAGGGGACCTACGAGCAGTACTTC. Its translation: CASSLPGQGTYEQYF. V usage is TRBV28 and J usage is TRBJ2-7; 10 bases are a match to TRBD1. CDR1 and CDR2 from the germline V gene are MDHEN and SYDVKM. V dropped 3 bases and J dropped 2; count of bases not matched to a gene: 4. The CDR3 contains 15 residues.

V gene TRBV4-1 combines with J gene TRBJ2-3; TRBD2 aligns across 10 bases. The CDR3 sequence is 16 residues long. The germline gives CDR1 MGHRA, CDR2 YSYEKL. The V segment lost 4 bases and the J segment 7 bases; nucleotides outside the gene matches: 11. DNA of the CDR3: TGCGCCAGCAGCCCAGCTGGAGCGGGAGGGCGAAATACGCAGTATTTT. This sequence encodes CASSPAGAGGRNTQYF.

The chain is built from TRBV2 and TRBJ1-5; D remains unclear. The CDR3 length is 13 residues. The V end was cut by 3 bases, the J end by 5 bases, with 8 bases between. Germline V gives CDR1 SNHLY, CDR2 FYNNEI. The CDR3 bases are TGTGCCAGCAGTGATGGGGTCCATCAGCCCCAGCATTTT. It translates to CASSDGVHQPQHF.

The chain recombines TRBV15 with TRBJ1-5; D is ambiguous. V was trimmed by 5 bases and J by 2 bases, leaving 13 bases between them. The germline V gene has CDR1 LNHNV and CDR2 YYDKDF (reference sequence). This CDR3 is built from 15 residues. CDR3 bases: TGTGCCACCAGCGACCTTACGAATCGCAATCAGCCCCAGCATTTT. This gives the protein CATSDLTNRNQPQHF.

J is TRBJ2-5 and V is TRBV6-5; TRBD1 or TRBD2 may be the D gene (7 bases each). The J call could be wrong; TRBJ2-7 is a better fit for the DNA end. Germline values: CDR1 MNHEY, CDR2 SVGAGI. The CDR3 length is 15 residues. CDR3 in DNA: TGTGCCAGCAGTAAGACAGGGAGGGACTCCTACGAGCAGTACTTC. As protein: CASSKTGRDSYEQYF.

The chain joins TRBV5-6 to TRBJ1-2; D unclear. The CDR3 extends over 15 amino acids. Germline CDR1 reads SGHDT; CDR2 reads YYEEEE. Trimming cost V 6 bases and J 3 bases, with 18 bases left between them. The DNA of the CDR3 is TGTGCCAGCACGCCCCATCCTGTTGGAGACTATGGCTACACCTTC. Protein sequence: CASTPHPVGDYGYTF.

The chain carries TRBV28 and TRBJ2-2; the match to TRBD2 covers 11 bases. CDR3 length: 17 residues. V lost 2 bases, J lost 0 bases, and 2 bases stayed unmatched. Germline values: CDR1 MDHEN, CDR2 SYDVKM. The CDR3 coding sequence is TGTGCCAGCAGTTTAGGACTAGCGGGTACGAACACCGGGGAGCTGTTTTTT. It codes for CASSLGLAGTNTGELFF.

Note on this clone: Other DNA variants within this sample encode the same CDR3. The chain carries TRBV29-1 and TRBJ1-1; D might be TRBD1 (5 bases). CDR3 length: 13 amino acids. V was cut by 3 bases and J by 0 bases, with 8 bases left in between. Germline V gene lookup returns CDR1 SQVTM and CDR2 ANQGSEA. The chain's CDR3 is CSVEGQLNTEAFF. For the CDR3, the DNA is TGCAGCGTTGAGGGGCAGCTGAACACTGAAGCTTTCTTT.

This clone was recorded a few times. The chain links TRBV28 to TRBJ2-7; D might be TRBD1 (6 bases). Looked up from germline, CDR1 is MDHEN and CDR2 is SYDVKM. The length of the CDR3 is 12 residues. V lost 7 bases to trimming and J lost 6 bases, with 13 bases between them. The CDR3 sequence is CASTTQGTEQYF. The CDR3 DNA reads TGTGCCAGCACAACCCAGGGGACCGAGCAGTACTTC.